These 21 T cell receptor beta chains came from one sample sequenced in a study of blood T cells in healthy people across ages. Primers used in a second PCR of about 7 to 12 cycles were a sample-barcoded 5' primer and a J-beta primer mix. TCRdb analysed the 5' RACE reads with MiXCR anew, one entry per CDR3 protein. Of some 370,000 distinct CDR3 sequences listed, about 49% are singletons. Sequenced material: blood. These receptors all come from a man aged 55 to 70 in good health.

At least ten counts were recorded for this clonotype. The rearrangement joins TRBV20-1 to TRBJ2-1, with TRBD2 as a possible D gene (6 bases). The CDR3 length is 14 residues. The V gene's germline CDR1 is DFQATT and CDR2 SNEGSKA (reference sequence). Between the trimmed V and J ends, which lost 5 bases and 9 bases, there was a span of 20 bases. CDR3: CSALGATRLAEQFF. CDR3 nucleotide sequence: TGCAGTGCTCTAGGGGCGACTAGGTTGGCTGAGCAGTTCTTC.

This CDR3 is CASSTSTAKQFF. CDR3 sequence (DNA): TGTGCCAGCAGCACTTCGACCGCAAAGCAGTTCTTC. The chain links TRBV28 to TRBJ2-1; D remains ambiguous. Germline CDR1 MDHEN, CDR2 SYDVKM. CDR3 length: 12 residues. V was pared by 6 bases and J by 11 bases, with 14 bases between. Using reference TRBV28 and TRBJ2-1 for the parts outside the CDR3, the full variable domain is DVKVTQSSRYLVKRTGEKVFLECVQDMDHENMFWYRQDPGLGLRLIYFSYDVKMKEKGDIPEGYSVSREKKERFSLILESASTNQTSMYLCASSTSTAKQFFGPGTRLTVL.

The rearrangement joins TRBV4-1 to TRBJ2-3; TRBD2 aligns across 9 bases. This CDR3 has 19 amino acids. In germline, CDR1 is MGHRA, CDR2 YSYEKL. The V segment lost 4 bases and the J segment 1 base; nucleotides outside the gene matches: 15. Here the CDR3 DNA reads TGCGCCAGCAGCCCCCTCCAAAGCGGGGGGCAAATAGGCACAGATACGCAGTATTTT. Its protein is CASSPLQSGGQIGTDTQYF.

This clonotype was counted a few times. This rearrangement joins TRBV7-2 to TRBJ2-4; 13 bases agree with TRBD2. Germline CDR1 is SGHTA and CDR2 is FQGNSA. V was clipped by 5 bases and J by 5 bases; unmatched bases: 6. The CDR3 consists of 16 residues. The CDR3: CASSVLAGGPQNIQYF. DNA for the CDR3: TGTGCCAGCAGCGTACTAGCGGGGGGGCCCCAAAACATTCAGTACTTC.

The rearrangement joins TRBV7-2 to TRBJ2-1; 9 positions agree with TRBD2. From germline, CDR1 is SGHTA and CDR2 FQGNSA. This CDR3 spans 15 amino acids. The V segment lost 1 base and the J segment 10 bases; nucleotides outside the gene matches: 8. CDR3 DNA: TGTGCCAGCAGCTTAGAGGGGCTAGCGGGGCGGGAGCAGTTCTTC. It specifies CASSLEGLAGREQFF.

This clonotype came up a few times. The rearrangement links TRBV18 to TRBJ2-7; 7 bases align to TRBD1. Germline CDR1 reads KGHSH; CDR2 reads LQKENI. V lost 1 base and J lost 5; bases outside the gene matches: 8. CDR3 size: 15 residues. The CDR3 nucleotides read TGTGCCAGCTCACCACGGCGGCAGGGGGACGACGAGCAGTACTTC. Translation gives CASSPRRQGDDEQYF. The full variable domain, completed using reference TRBV18 and TRBJ2-7, is NAGVMQNPRHLVRRRGQEARLRCSPMKGHSHVYWYRQLPEEGLKFMVYLQKENIIDESGMPKERFSAEFPKEGPSILRIQQVVRGDSAAYFCASSPRRQGDDEQYFGPGTRLTVT.

This clonotype was counted only a few times. This rearrangement joins TRBV4-3 to TRBJ2-4; D is perhaps TRBD1 or TRBD2 (5 bases each). TRBJ2-7 explains the end of the DNA better; the J call may be wrong. The CDR3 is 14 amino acids. Germline assignment: CDR1 LGHNA and CDR2 YSLEER. CDR3 DNA sequence: TGCGCCAGCAGCTCTAGGGATGGGGGCTACGAGCAGTACTTC. Translated, it gives CASSSRDGGYEQYF.

The chain is built from TRBV11-3 and TRBJ2-1; TRBD2 is a possible D gene (5 bases). Germline values: CDR1 SGHNT, CDR2 YENEEA. V was clipped by 4 bases and J by 9 bases, with 16 bases between them. The CDR3 consists of 14 residues. The CDR3 protein is CASSSTPAAPEQFF. The CDR3, as DNA: TGTGCCAGCAGCTCTACCCCAGCGGCTCCTGAGCAGTTCTTC. The full variable domain, with the rest looked up from reference TRBV11-3 and TRBJ2-1, is EAGVVQSPRYKIIEKKQPVAFWCNPISGHNTLYWYLQNLGQGPELLIRYENEEAVDDSQLPKDRFSAERLKGVDSTLKIQPAELGDSAVYLCASSSTPAAPEQFFGPGTRLTVL.

V usage is TRBV11-3 and J usage is TRBJ2-1; D is perhaps TRBD2 (7 bases). CDR1 is SGHNT, CDR2 YENEEA, per germline. This CDR3 has 13 residues. The germline V and J ends were trimmed by 2 bases and 9 bases, with 11 bases remaining between them. The CDR3 region has the DNA TGTGCCAGCAGCTTACGGGGGGCGGGTGAGCAGTTCTTC. Translation: CASSLRGAGEQFF.

This clonotype was observed a handful of times. V usage is TRBV19 and J usage is TRBJ1-2; perhaps TRBD1 as D (5 bases). V was clipped by 9 bases and J by 0 bases, with 17 bases between them. Per the germline V gene, CDR1 is LNHDA and CDR2 is SQIVND (reference sequence). The length of the CDR3 is 15 residues. CDR3 nucleotide sequence: TGTGCCAGCCAACGACGGGACTCAGCTAACTATGGCTACACCTTC. This codes for CASQRRDSANYGYTF.

The chain joins TRBV30 to TRBJ2-5, with no clear D. The length of the CDR3 is 13 residues. Looked up from germline, CDR1 is GTSNPN and CDR2 is SVGIG (reference sequence). Between the trimmed V and J ends, which lost 0 bases and 3 bases, there was a span of 8 bases. CDR3 sequence reads: CAWSVTAKETQYF. The CDR3 DNA is TGTGCCTGGAGTGTAACAGCCAAAGAGACCCAGTACTTC.

The chain links TRBV6-6 to TRBJ2-4; 7 nucleotides line up with TRBD2. The germline gives CDR1 MNHNY, CDR2 SVGAGI (reference sequence). V dropped 8 bases and J dropped 0; count of bases not matched to a gene: 10. The CDR3 has 16 amino acids. CDR3 sequence: CASQVSGLAAKNIQYF. Written as DNA, the CDR3 is TGTGCCAGCCAGGTTAGCGGGCTGGCAGCCAAAAACATTCAGTACTTC.

This clonotype was detected only a few times. The genes are TRBV11-2 and TRBJ1-3; a possible D gene is TRBD1 (5 bases). Germline values: CDR1 SGHAT, CDR2 FQNNGV. This CDR3 contains 15 residues. Trimming pared 8 bases from V and 0 bases from J, leaving 14 bases between. This chain's CDR3 is CASGPWGNSGNTIYF. CDR3 in DNA: TGTGCCAGCGGGCCCTGGGGGAACTCTGGAAACACCATATATTTT.

Of note for this clonotype: The junction departs from the called germline gene at one end, perhaps through a read error. The J gene is TRBJ2-2, the V gene TRBV7-7; TRBD1 or TRBD2 may be the D gene (6 bases each). The CDR3 is made up of 13 amino acids. Germline V CDR1 and CDR2: SSHAT, FNYEAQ (reference sequence). CDR3 in DNA: TGTGCTAGCAGCCGGGGGCGCACCGGGGAGCTGTTTTTT. This sequence encodes CASSRGRTGELFF.

The chain recombines TRBV20-1 with TRBJ1-5, with 7 positions matching TRBD1. Germline values: CDR1 DFQATT, CDR2 SNEGSKA (reference sequence). V shed 6 bases, J shed 2 bases, and the junction held 13 bases outside the gene matches. The CDR3 is 16 amino acids. As DNA, the CDR3 is TGCAGTGCCACAAGAGGCGGAACAGGGGGCAATCAGCCCCAGCATTTT. This encodes CSATRGGTGGNQPQHF.

The chain joins TRBV6-6 to TRBJ2-5, with D perhaps matching TRBD2 (5 bases). The end of the DNA is better explained by TRBJ2-7, so the J call may be wrong. CDR1 and CDR2 from the germline V gene are MNHNY and SVGAGI (reference sequence). CDR3 length equals 12 residues. CDR3 sequence: CASSHTGSEQYF. The CDR3 nucleotides are TGTGCCAGCAGCCATACGGGAAGCGAGCAGTACTTC.

V is TRBV20-1 and J is TRBJ2-7; tentatively, D is TRBD2 (6 bases). The V and J ends lost 6 bases and 0 bases respectively, with 12 bases between them. Germline V gene sequence: CDR1 DFQATT, CDR2 SNEGSKA (reference sequence). The CDR3 sequence is 13 residues long. The CDR3 region has the DNA TGCAGTGCCCCGGGGAGGTCCTCCTACGAGCAGTACTTC. The encoded protein is CSAPGRSSYEQYF.

This chain joins TRBV4-3 and TRBJ2-4; 7 nucleotides align to TRBD2. CDR3 length equals 13 residues. J lost 13 bases, V lost 0 bases, and 6 bases had no gene match. From germline, CDR1 is LGHNA and CDR2 YSLEER. The chain's CDR3 is CASSQDRAREQYF. In DNA, the CDR3 is TGCGCCAGCAGCCAAGATCGGGCGCGGGAGCAGTACTTC.

A note on this clonotype: Possible read error: a much larger clone is one base away. The genes are TRBV7-2 and TRBJ2-7, with 12 bases lining up with TRBD2. The CDR3 is 15 residues long. The germline CDR1 and CDR2 sequences are SGHTA and FQGNSA. The ends lost 5 bases at V and 10 bases at J; junction bases unmatched: 12. CDR3 sequence (DNA): TGTGCCAGCAGCCGACTAGCGGGGGACCAAAACGTTCAGTACTTC. Residues: CASSRLAGDQNVQYF.

As to this clonotype: A much larger clonotype is one base distant, so this may be a read error. The rearrangement joins TRBV20-1 to TRBJ2-3, with 9 nucleotides matching TRBD2. The CDR3 length is 16 residues. Germline V lookup: CDR1 DFQATT, CDR2 SNEGSKA (reference sequence). Written as DNA, the CDR3 is TGCAGTGATAGAAGCGCGCTAGCGGGGCGCACAGATACGCAGTATTTT. Its translation is CSDRSALAGRTDTQYF.

The chain joins TRBV20-1 to TRBJ2-2, with no clear D. CDR3 length: 16 residues. V dropped 0 bases and J dropped 0 bases, with 11 bases sitting between them. CDR1 DFQATT and CDR2 SNEGSKA come from the germline V gene (reference sequence). The DNA for the CDR3 is TGCAGTGCTAGAGATACGAACAACGCGAACACCGGGGAGCTGTTTTTT. Its translation is CSARDTNNANTGELFF.